Below are 5 T cell receptor beta chains sequenced from a single sample in a study of regulatory T cells in long-lasting Graves disease (dated by TCRdb to 2020 to 2022). Receptor amplification or capture employed multiplex PCR. The instrument given in TCRdb is Illumina HiSeq 4000. CDR3 regions were amplified by Arm-PCR with iRepertoire HTBI primers to construct TCR beta libraries. Starting from the raw public reads, TCRdb applied fastp trimming at Q25, assembled clones with MiXCR and retained in-frame beta chains. Every entry covers one CDR3 protein and lists the most common genes and DNA from its rows. The table for this sample lists 700,000 or so distinct CDR3 sequences; approximately 31% of them were counted only once. About two fifths of the sample is taken by the ten largest. The sample's time point label, in plain terms: persistent/refractory GD, antithyroid drugs over 5 years with positive TRAb. For both TCR sequencing and RNA sequencing, RNA was extracted from PBMCs using TRIzol.

Sample: peripheral blood mononuclear cells (PBMCs), taken when the disease was refractory, from a patient treated with antithyroid drugs. The receptors derive from a female donor with Graves disease.

There are a few counts of this clonotype. The gene calls are TRBV6-5 and TRBJ2-5; D is unresolved. Trimming left V 0 bases short and J 1 base short, with 9 bases between. CDR1 MNHEY and CDR2 SVGAGI come from the germline V gene. This CDR3 has 15 residues. CDR3 sequence: CASSYSVRGQETQYF. The CDR3 region has the DNA TGTGCCAGCAGTTACTCGGTCCGCGGCCAAGAGACCCAGTACTTC.

As concerns this clonotype: A single base separates this from a much larger clone, so it may be a read error. The chain combines TRBV28 with TRBJ1-2; D may be TRBD1 (5 bases). This CDR3 has 14 residues. From germline, CDR1 is MDHEN and CDR2 SYDVKM. Trimming shortened V by 6 bases and J by 7 bases, and 18 bases separated the two germline ends. CDR3 bases: TGTGCCAGCAGGCCTCCTCCCAGGGAGGGTGGCTACACCTTC. Translated, it gives CASRPPPREGGYTF.

This clonotype was picked up a small number of times. The chain links TRBV27 to TRBJ1-1, with unresolved D. With 7 bases removed from V and 1 base from J, the gap between germline ends came to 13 bases. This CDR3 has 14 amino acids. CDR1 is MNHEY, CDR2 SMNVEV, per germline (reference sequence). The CDR3 DNA reads TGTGCCAGCACCAAAGGTCCGGGGAACACTGAAGCTTTCTTT. As protein: CASTKGPGNTEAFF.

This clonotype was picked up a small number of times. The gene calls are TRBV28 and TRBJ1-2, with 7 bases identical to TRBD1. Germline lookup yields CDR1 MDHEN and CDR2 SYDVKM. The V segment lost 4 bases and the J segment 8 bases; nucleotides outside the gene matches: 13. This CDR3 has 15 amino acids. The CDR3 DNA reads as TGTGCCAGCAGTTCGACAGGGAGCCTATATCGAGGCTACACCTTC. Translation gives CASSSTGSLYRGYTF.

V gene TRBV20-1 combines with J gene TRBJ1-1, with 8 bases fitting TRBD1. V was clipped by 6 bases and J by 1 base; unmatched bases: 7. The CDR3 spans 14 residues. Germline CDR1 and CDR2: DFQATT and SNEGSKA (reference sequence). CDR3 sequence reads: CSAPDRGRNTEAFF. In DNA, the CDR3 is TGCAGTGCCCCTGACAGGGGCCGGAACACTGAAGCTTTCTTT.